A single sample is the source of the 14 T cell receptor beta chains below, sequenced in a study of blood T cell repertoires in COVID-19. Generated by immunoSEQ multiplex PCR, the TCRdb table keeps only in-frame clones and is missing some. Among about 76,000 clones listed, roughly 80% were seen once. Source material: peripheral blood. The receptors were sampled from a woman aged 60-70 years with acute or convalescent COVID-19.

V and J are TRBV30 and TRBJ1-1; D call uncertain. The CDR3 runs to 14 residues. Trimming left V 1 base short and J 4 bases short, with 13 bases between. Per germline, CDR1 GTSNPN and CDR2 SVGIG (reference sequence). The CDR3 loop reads CAWSARAGSTEAFF. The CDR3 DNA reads TGTGCCTGGAGTGCTCGAGCCGGTAGCACTGAAGCTTTCTTT. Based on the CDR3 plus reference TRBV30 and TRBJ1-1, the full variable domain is SQTIHQWPATLVQPVGSPLSLECTVEGTSNPNLYWYRQAAGRGLQLLFYSVGIGQISSEVPQNLSASRPQDRQFILSSKKLLLSDSGFYLCAWSARAGSTEAFFGQGTRLTVV.

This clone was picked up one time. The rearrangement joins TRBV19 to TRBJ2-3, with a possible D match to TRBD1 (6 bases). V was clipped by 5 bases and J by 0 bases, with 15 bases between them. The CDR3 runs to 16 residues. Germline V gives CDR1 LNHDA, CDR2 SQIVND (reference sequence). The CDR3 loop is CASSLLRDTSTDTQYF. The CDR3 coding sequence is TGTGCCAGTAGTCTACTTCGGGACACTAGCACAGATACGCAGTATTTT.

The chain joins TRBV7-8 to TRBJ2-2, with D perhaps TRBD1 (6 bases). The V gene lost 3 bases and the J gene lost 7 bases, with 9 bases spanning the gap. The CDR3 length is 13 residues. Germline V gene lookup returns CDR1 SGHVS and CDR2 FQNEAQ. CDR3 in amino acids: CASSFYRDGELFF. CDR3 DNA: TGTGCCAGCAGCTTTTACAGGGACGGGGAGCTGTTTTTT.

The CDR3 nucleotides read TGTGCCAGCAGCTCTATAGACAGGGACGGCTACACCTTC. Its protein is CASSSIDRDGYTF. The chain has TRBV7-9 and TRBJ1-2; 7 bases fit TRBD1. This CDR3 contains 13 residues. The germline CDR1 and CDR2 sequences are SEHNR and FQNEAQ (reference sequence). J gave up 8 bases and V 4 bases, and 7 bases lay outside the gene matches.

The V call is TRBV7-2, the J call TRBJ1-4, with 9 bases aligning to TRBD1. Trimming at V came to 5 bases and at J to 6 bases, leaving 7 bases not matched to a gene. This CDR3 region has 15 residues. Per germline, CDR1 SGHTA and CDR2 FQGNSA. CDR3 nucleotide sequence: TGTGCCAGCAGCCCTACCGGGACAGGGTATGAAAAACTGTTTTTT. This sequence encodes CASSPTGTGYEKLFF.

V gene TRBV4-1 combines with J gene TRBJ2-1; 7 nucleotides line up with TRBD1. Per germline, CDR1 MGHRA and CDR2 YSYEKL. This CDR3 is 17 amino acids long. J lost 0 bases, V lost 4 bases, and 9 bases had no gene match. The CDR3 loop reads CASSRTTGTASYNEQFF. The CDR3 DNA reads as TGCGCCAGCAGCCGAACCACCGGGACAGCCTCCTACAATGAGCAGTTCTTC.

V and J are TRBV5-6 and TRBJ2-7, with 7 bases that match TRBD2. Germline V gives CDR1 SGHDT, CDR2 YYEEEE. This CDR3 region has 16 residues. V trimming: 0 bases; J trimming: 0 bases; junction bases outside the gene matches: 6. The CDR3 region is CASSLAAGVSSYEQYV. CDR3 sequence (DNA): TGTGCCAGCAGCTTGGCGGCGGGGGTCAGCTCCTACGAGCAGTACGTC.

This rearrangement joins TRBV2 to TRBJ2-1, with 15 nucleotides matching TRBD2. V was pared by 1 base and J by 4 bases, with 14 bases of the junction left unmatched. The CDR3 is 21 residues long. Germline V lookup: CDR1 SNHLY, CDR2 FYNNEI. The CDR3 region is CASSEGTSGGGYGDRYNEQFF. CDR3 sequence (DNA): TGTGCCAGCAGTGAAGGGACTAGCGGGGGGGGATATGGGGACCGTTACAATGAGCAGTTCTTC.

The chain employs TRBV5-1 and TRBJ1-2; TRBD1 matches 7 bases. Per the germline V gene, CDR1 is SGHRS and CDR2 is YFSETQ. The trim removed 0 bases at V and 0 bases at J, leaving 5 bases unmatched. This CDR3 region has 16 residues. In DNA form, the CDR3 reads TGCGCCAGCAGCTTGGGAAGACAGGGCTCTAACTATGGCTACACCTTC. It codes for CASSLGRQGSNYGYTF.

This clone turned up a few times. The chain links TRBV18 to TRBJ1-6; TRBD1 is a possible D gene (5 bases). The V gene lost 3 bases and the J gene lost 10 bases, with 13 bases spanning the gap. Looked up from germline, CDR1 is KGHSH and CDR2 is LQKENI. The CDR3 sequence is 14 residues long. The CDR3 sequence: CASSPKEGQSPLHF. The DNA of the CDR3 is TGTGCCAGCTCACCGAAGGAGGGGCAATCACCCCTCCACTTT. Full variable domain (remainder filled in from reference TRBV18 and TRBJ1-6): NAGVMQNPRHLVRRRGQEARLRCSPMKGHSHVYWYRQLPEEGLKFMVYLQKENIIDESGMPKERFSAEFPKEGPSILRIQQVVRGDSAAYFCASSPKEGQSPLHFGNGTRLTVT.

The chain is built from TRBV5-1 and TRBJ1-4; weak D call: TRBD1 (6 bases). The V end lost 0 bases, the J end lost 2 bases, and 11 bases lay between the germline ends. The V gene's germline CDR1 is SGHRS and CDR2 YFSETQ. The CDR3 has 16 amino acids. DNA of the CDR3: TGCGCCAGCAGCTTGGCAGGGGTAGCCACTAATGAAAAACTGTTTTTT. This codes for CASSLAGVATNEKLFF.

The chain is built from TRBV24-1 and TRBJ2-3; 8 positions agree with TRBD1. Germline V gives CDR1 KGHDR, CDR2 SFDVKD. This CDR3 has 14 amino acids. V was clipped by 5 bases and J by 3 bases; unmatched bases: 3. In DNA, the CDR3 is TGTGCCACCAGTGGGACAGGGTATACAGATACGCAGTATTTT. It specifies CATSGTGYTDTQYF.

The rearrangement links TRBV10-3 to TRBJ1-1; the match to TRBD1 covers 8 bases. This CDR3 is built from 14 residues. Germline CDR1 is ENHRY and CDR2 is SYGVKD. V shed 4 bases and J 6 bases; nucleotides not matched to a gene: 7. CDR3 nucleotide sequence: TGTGCCATCAGTGGCTCGGGACAGGTCGCTGAAGCTTTCTTT. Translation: CAISGSGQVAEAFF.

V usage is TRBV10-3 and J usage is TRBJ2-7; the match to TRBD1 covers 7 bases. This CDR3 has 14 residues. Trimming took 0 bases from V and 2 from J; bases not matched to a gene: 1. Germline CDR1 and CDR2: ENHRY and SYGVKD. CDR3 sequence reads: CAISESGQTYEQYF. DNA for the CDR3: TGTGCCATCAGTGAGTCGGGACAGACCTACGAGCAGTACTTC.